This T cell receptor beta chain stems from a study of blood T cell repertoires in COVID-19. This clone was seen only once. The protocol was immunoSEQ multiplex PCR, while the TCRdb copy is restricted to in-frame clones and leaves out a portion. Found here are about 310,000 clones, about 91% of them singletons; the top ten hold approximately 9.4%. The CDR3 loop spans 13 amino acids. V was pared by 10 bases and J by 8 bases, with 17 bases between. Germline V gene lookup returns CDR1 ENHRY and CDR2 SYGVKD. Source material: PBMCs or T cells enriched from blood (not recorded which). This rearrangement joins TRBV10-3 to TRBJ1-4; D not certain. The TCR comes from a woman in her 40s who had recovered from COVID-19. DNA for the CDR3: TGTGCCACCCAGAGCGGTGTCGGGGAAAAACTGTTTTTT. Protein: CATQSGVGEKLFF.